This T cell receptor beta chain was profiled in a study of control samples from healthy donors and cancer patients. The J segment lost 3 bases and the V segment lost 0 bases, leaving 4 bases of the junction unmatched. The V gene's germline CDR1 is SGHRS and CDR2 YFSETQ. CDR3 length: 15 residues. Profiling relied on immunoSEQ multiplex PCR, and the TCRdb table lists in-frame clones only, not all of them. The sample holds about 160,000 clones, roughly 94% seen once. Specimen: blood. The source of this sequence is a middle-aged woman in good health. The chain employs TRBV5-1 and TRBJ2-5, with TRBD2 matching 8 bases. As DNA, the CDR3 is TGCGCCAGCAGCTTGGCGGGGGGGGGCGAAGAGACCCAGTACTTC. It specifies CASSLAGGGEETQYF.